Listed below are T cell receptor beta chains from one sample, sequenced in a study of CD8+ T cells in alopecia areata. TCRdb's copy holds only in-frame clones and misses some; the assay was immunoSEQ multiplex PCR. Of approximately 180,000 clones in the sample, 58% were seen once. The specimen was CD4+ T cells sorted from blood, collected around week 55, from a patient treated with tofacitinib. The receptors were gathered from a human donor with alopecia areata. Both conserved end residues are part of each CDR3. D genes are given only for firm matches. A clone size is listed for some rows: how often the clone was seen (once, few, many), or a class if it is expanded.

TGTGCCAGCTCACCTTCCGGGCGCGAGCATAGCGGCTACACCTTC,CASSPSGREHSGYTF,TRBJ1-2,-,TRBV18,-
TGTGCCAGCTCCCCAGTGGGGGATACGCAGTATTTT,CASSPVGDTQYF,TRBJ2-3,-,TRBV2,-
TGTGCTAGTGGTTTGGTATTTGGCACTGAAGCTTTCTTT,CASGLVFGTEAFF,TRBJ1-1,-,TRBV12-5,-
TGCGCCAGCAGCTACGACAGGGTGGCGGAGACCCAGTACTTC,CASSYDRVAETQYF,TRBJ2-5,-,TRBV5-1,TRBD1
TGCGCCAGCAGCATCTCAGGGGGCTCAGAGACCCAGTACTTC,CASSISGGSETQYF,TRBJ2-5,once,TRBV5-1,TRBD1
TGTGCCAGCAGTGAAGCGCGAGGGGCGGGGCCCCAGCATTTT,CASSEARGAGPQHF,TRBJ1-5,once,TRBV2,-
TGTGCCAGCAGCTTATTTAGGGGGCCCAATGAGCAGTTCTTC,CASSLFRGPNEQFF,TRBJ2-1,-,TRBV7-2,TRBD1
TGCAGCGTTGAAGATTCATCCAAGGGTGGCTACACCTTC,CSVEDSSKGGYTF,TRBJ1-2,-,TRBV29-1,-
TGTGCCAGCTCACCTGTGGACAGCTCCTACGAGCAGTACTTC,CASSPVDSSYEQYF,TRBJ2-7,-,TRBV18,-
TGTGCCTGGGACAGACAGAACACTGAAGCTTTCTTT,CAWDRQNTEAFF,TRBJ1-1,-,TRBV30,-
TGTGCCAGCAGCCTCGGTGCGGGGGGGCCAACCGAGCAGTACTTC,CASSLGAGGPTEQYF,TRBJ2-7,-,TRBV5-6,TRBD2
TGTGCCAGCAGCCAAGGGACTAGCGGGTTCGAAGATACGCAGTATTTT,CASSQGTSGFEDTQYF,TRBJ2-3,-,TRBV4-2,TRBD2
TGTGCCATTTCCGGGACAGGAAATCAGCCCCAGCATTTT,CAISGTGNQPQHF,TRBJ1-5,many,TRBV2,TRBD1
TGTGCCTGGAGTCGGGTCAGGGTTATGGGAGCGGGGGGCGTCAATGAGCAGTTCTTC,CAWSRVRVMGAGGVNEQFF,TRBJ2-1,-,TRBV30,TRBD2
TGTGCCAGCAGACAGGCGTTTCAGCCCCAGCATTTT,CASRQAFQPQHF,TRBJ1-5,-,TRBV2,-
TGTGCCTGGAGTCCAGGGACTACTTTGACAGATACGCAGTATTTT,CAWSPGTTLTDTQYF,TRBJ2-3,-,TRBV30,TRBD2
TGCAGCGCCAAGGACTCCCCAGGGGCGAGCGAGCAGTACTTC,CSAKDSPGASEQYF,TRBJ2-7,-,TRBV29-1,-
TGCGCCAGCAGCTCCGGGGAGGAGGCCAAAAACATTCAGTACTTC,CASSSGEEAKNIQYF,TRBJ2-4,-,TRBV5-1,-
TGTGCCAGCAGCCCAGGAGGGAGGTCGGAGACCCAGTACTTC,CASSPGGRSETQYF,TRBJ2-5,few,TRBV7-2,-
TGTGCCTGGAGTAGTACGCACCGAGCGCGGTCCGGGGAGCTGTTTTTT,CAWSSTHRARSGELFF,TRBJ2-2,-,TRBV30,-
TGTGCCACCAGCAGAGGCGGACAGGGCACAGATACGCAGTATTTT,CATSRGGQGTDTQYF,TRBJ2-3,-,TRBV15,TRBD1
TGTGCCAGCAGCCAAGATTCCCGGGGGGAGACCCAGTACTTC,CASSQDSRGETQYF,TRBJ2-5,-,TRBV4-2,-
TGCAGCGTTGACCAGGGGGAGAGCTATGGCTACACCTTC,CSVDQGESYGYTF,TRBJ1-2,-,TRBV29-1,TRBD1
TGTGCCAGCGACCGAGGGACAGGGCTAGAGACCCAGTACTTC,CASDRGTGLETQYF,TRBJ2-5,-,TRBV7-6,TRBD1
TGCAGCGTTACTGGATCGGGGGGGCCTGACAATGAGCAGTTCTTC,CSVTGSGGPDNEQFF,TRBJ2-1,few,TRBV29-1,TRBD2
TGCAGTGCTAGTCTGAAGACCCAGTACTTC,CSASLKTQYF,TRBJ2-5,-,TRBV20-1,-
TGCGCCAGCAGCATGGGGACAGGGGGACCTAGCACAGATACGCAGTATTTT,CASSMGTGGPSTDTQYF,TRBJ2-3,once,TRBV5-1,TRBD1
TGTGCCTGGGGGGGACAGGGGAATTCACCCCTCCACTTT,CAWGGQGNSPLHF,TRBJ1-6,-,TRBV30,TRBD1